The 15 T cell receptor beta chains below were found in one sample sequenced in a study of beta chain features in type 1 diabetes. Findings and limits, study-wide: Shortening of TCRB CDR3s, moderate but significant, appeared in all four CD4+ subsets of Type 1 diabetes patients.

The antigens for these receptors are not known. All of the isolated RNA was reverse transcribed, so expressed TCRB transcripts were sequenced. Clones were sequenced by immunoSEQ multiplex PCR, and TCRdb holds only the in-frame ones, with some missing. The sample has under 850,000 clones; about an eighth are singletons. Sequencing was performed on naive CD4+ T cells from blood. These receptors originate from a young man with type 1 diabetes.

This clone has a single count. This chain joins TRBV30 and TRBJ1-4; D is possibly TRBD1 (6 bases). With 4 bases removed from V and 0 bases from J, the gap between germline ends came to 12 bases. CDR1 is GTSNPN, CDR2 SVGIG, per germline (reference sequence). This CDR3 comprises 15 residues. The CDR3 loop is CAWIQGLATNEKLFF. CDR3 bases: TGTGCCTGGATACAGGGATTAGCAACTAATGAAAAACTGTTTTTT.

This chain connects TRBV6-5 to TRBJ1-4; D gene ambiguous. Per germline, CDR1 MNHEY and CDR2 SVGAGI. V was pared by 6 bases and J by 8 bases, with 13 bases between. The CDR3 runs 13 residues. The CDR3 DNA reads as TGTGCCAGCAGCGGTTGGAGTGGCGAAAAACTGTTTTTT. This encodes CASSGWSGEKLFF.

The chain joins TRBV27 to TRBJ2-1; D is perhaps TRBD1 or TRBD2 (5 bases each). The germline V and J ends were trimmed by 8 bases and 9 bases, with 14 bases remaining between them. This CDR3 contains 12 residues. Per germline, CDR1 MNHEY and CDR2 SMNVEV (reference sequence). The CDR3, as DNA: TGTGCCAGCGTGGGTTTGGGGGTTGAGCAGTTCTTC. As protein: CASVGLGVEQFF.

V and J are TRBV29-1 and TRBJ2-7; perhaps TRBD1 as D (6 bases). The CDR3 runs 16 residues. The V and J ends lost 0 bases and 0 bases respectively, with 15 bases between them. Germline lookup yields CDR1 SQVTM and CDR2 ANQGSEA. This CDR3 is CSVEDQGTKSSYEQYF. DNA of the CDR3: TGCAGCGTTGAAGATCAGGGGACGAAAAGCTCCTACGAGCAGTACTTC.

This clone was counted only a few times. The chain carries TRBV7-6 and TRBJ1-2; D not resolved. V was shortened by 0 bases and J by 5 bases, with 19 bases between the two germline ends. The CDR3 totals 17 residues. The germline gives CDR1 SGHVS, CDR2 FNYEAQ. CDR3 sequence reads: CASSLAPQAVSGYGYTF. DNA of the CDR3: TGTGCCAGCAGCTTAGCCCCCCAGGCGGTATCGGGTTATGGCTACACCTTC.

The table lists this clone with a few counts. This chain joins TRBV20-1 and TRBJ1-2; 8 bases fit TRBD1. The CDR3 consists of 11 residues. The germline V gene encodes CDR1 DFQATT and CDR2 SNEGSKA (reference sequence). V gave up 6 bases and J gave up 5 bases; unmatched junction bases: 2. The CDR3 protein is CSAWTGYGYTF. The CDR3 DNA reads TGCAGTGCGTGGACAGGGTATGGCTACACCTTC.

The chain has TRBV6-5 and TRBJ2-6; D gene ambiguous. The CDR3 runs to 15 residues. Germline CDR1 MNHEY, CDR2 SVGAGI. V was shortened by 4 bases and J by 0 bases, with 7 bases between the two germline ends. The CDR3 DNA follows: TGTGCCAGCAGTTCACCGGGCTCTGGGGCCAACGTCCTGACTTTC. Its translation: CASSSPGSGANVLTF.

Here the CDR3 reads CASSLGAANTEAFF. CDR3 nucleotides: TGCGCCAGCAGCTTGGGGGCAGCGAACACTGAAGCTTTCTTT. The chain couples TRBV5-1 to TRBJ1-1; D call uncertain. The V and J ends lost 0 bases and 1 base respectively, with 7 bases between them. Germline assignment: CDR1 SGHRS and CDR2 YFSETQ. The CDR3 consists of 14 residues.

The chain has TRBV7-2 and TRBJ2-7, with 8 bases that match TRBD1. The CDR3 has 14 residues. After removal of 6 bases from V and 5 bases from J, the junction contained 9 bases not matched to a gene. Germline lookup yields CDR1 SGHTA and CDR2 FQGNSA. The CDR3 loop reads CASSSGTGIDEQYF. CDR3 nucleotides: TGTGCCAGCAGTTCCGGGACAGGTATTGACGAGCAGTACTTC.

This chain connects TRBV5-1 to TRBJ1-5; maybe TRBD1 (5 bases). V lost 3 bases and J 3 bases, leaving 10 bases between the germline ends. The CDR3 loop spans 14 amino acids. Germline values: CDR1 SGHRS, CDR2 YFSETQ. CDR3 loop: CASSYDGHNQPQHF. The CDR3 DNA is TGCGCCAGCAGCTACGACGGACACAATCAGCCCCAGCATTTT. Looking up the rest from reference TRBV5-1 and TRBJ1-5 gives the full variable domain: KAGVTQTPRYLIKTRGQQVTLSCSPISGHRSVSWYQQTPGQGLQFLFEYFSETQRNKGNFPGRFSGRQFSNSRSEMNVSTLELGDSALYLCASSYDGHNQPQHFGDGTRLSIL.

This clone was seen a few times. The CDR3 DNA reads as TGCAGCGCCTCCGCCCTGGGTCTGGGAGAAAACAATGAGCAGTTCTTC. Encoded protein: CSASALGLGENNEQFF. The chain is built from TRBV29-1 and TRBJ2-1; D may be TRBD2 (5 bases). With 7 bases removed from V and 5 bases from J, the gap between germline ends came to 24 bases. CDR3 length: 16 residues. CDR1 is SQVTM, CDR2 ANQGSEA, per germline.

The rearrangement links TRBV30 to TRBJ2-1; D is perhaps TRBD2 (5 bases). The CDR3 totals 12 residues. Per germline, CDR1 GTSNPN and CDR2 SVGIG (reference sequence). V was trimmed by 0 bases and J by 8 bases, leaving 8 bases between them. In DNA, the CDR3 is TGTGCCTGGAGTGTAGAGGGTTATGAGCAGTTCTTC. Its translation: CAWSVEGYEQFF.

About this clone itself: The sample contains more than one DNA sequence encoding this CDR3. The V and J genes are TRBV29-1 and TRBJ1-2; D gene unclear. This CDR3 region has 17 residues. Germline values: CDR1 SQVTM, CDR2 ANQGSEA. With 4 bases removed from V and 1 base from J, the gap between germline ends came to 22 bases. Here the CDR3 reads CSVATGQDWSNNYGYTF. CDR3 DNA sequence: TGCAGCGTTGCCACCGGCCAGGATTGGAGCAATAACTATGGCTACACCTTC. The whole variable domain, filled in from reference TRBV29-1 and TRBJ1-2, reads SAVISQKPSRDICQRGTSLTIQCQVDSQVTMMFWYRQQPGQSLTLIATANQGSEATYESGFVIDKFPISRPNLTFSTLTVSNMSPEDSSIYLCSVATGQDWSNNYGYTFGSGTRLTVV.

This clone was recorded a few times. Other DNA sequences in this sample translate to the same CDR3. The V gene is TRBV9, the J gene TRBJ1-2; a weak D match, TRBD1 (6 bases). The CDR3 covers 14 residues. Trimming shortened V by 3 bases and J by 0 bases, and 9 bases separated the two germline ends. The V gene's germline CDR1 is SGDLS and CDR2 YYNGEE. This chain's CDR3 is CASSAGVSNYGYTF. The CDR3 coding sequence is TGTGCCAGCAGCGCAGGGGTTTCTAACTATGGCTACACCTTC.

This clone was seen a handful of times. The V call is TRBV11-2, the J call TRBJ1-5; weak D call: TRBD1 (5 bases). CDR1 SGHAT and CDR2 FQNNGV come from the germline V gene. V gave up 3 bases and J gave up 2 bases, with 11 bases separating them. The CDR3 spans 15 residues. CDR3 amino acids: CASSFTRGGNQPQHF. The CDR3 DNA reads as TGTGCCAGCAGCTTCACTAGGGGTGGCAATCAGCCCCAGCATTTT.